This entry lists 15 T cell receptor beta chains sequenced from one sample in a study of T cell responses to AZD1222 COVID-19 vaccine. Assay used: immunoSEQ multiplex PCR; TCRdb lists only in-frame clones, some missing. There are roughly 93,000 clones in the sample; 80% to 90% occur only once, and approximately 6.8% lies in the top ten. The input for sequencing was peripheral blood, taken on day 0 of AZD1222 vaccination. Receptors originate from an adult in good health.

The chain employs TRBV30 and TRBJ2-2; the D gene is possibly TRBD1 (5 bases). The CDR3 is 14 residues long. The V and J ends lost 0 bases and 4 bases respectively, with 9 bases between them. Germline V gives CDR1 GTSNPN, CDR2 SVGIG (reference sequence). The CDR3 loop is CAWSVKGITGELFF. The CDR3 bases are TGTGCCTGGAGTGTAAAGGGGATCACCGGGGAGCTGTTTTTT. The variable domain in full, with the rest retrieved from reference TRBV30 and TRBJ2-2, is SQTIHQWPATLVQPVGSPLSLECTVEGTSNPNLYWYRQAAGRGLQLLFYSVGIGQISSEVPQNLSASRPQDRQFILSSKKLLLSDSGFYLCAWSVKGITGELFFGEGSRLTVL.

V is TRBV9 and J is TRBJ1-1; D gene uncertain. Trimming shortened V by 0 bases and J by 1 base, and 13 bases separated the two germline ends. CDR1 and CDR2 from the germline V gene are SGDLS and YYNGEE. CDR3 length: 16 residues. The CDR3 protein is CASSVGLGVSNTEAFF. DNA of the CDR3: TGTGCCAGCAGCGTAGGGCTAGGAGTATCGAACACTGAAGCTTTCTTT.

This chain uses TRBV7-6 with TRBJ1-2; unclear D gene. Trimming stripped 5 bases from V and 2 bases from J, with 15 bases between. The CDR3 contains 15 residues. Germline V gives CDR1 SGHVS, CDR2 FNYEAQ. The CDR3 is CASSPRYRANYGYTF. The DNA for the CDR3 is TGTGCCAGCAGCCCTAGGTATAGGGCCAACTATGGCTACACCTTC.

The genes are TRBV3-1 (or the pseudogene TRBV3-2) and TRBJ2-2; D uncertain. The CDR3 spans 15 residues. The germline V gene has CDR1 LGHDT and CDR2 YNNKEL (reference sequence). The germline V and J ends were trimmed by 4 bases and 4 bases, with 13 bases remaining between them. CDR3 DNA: TGTGCCAGCAGCCTCAAAGTAGGCCCCACCGGGGAGCTGTTTTTT. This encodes CASSLKVGPTGELFF.

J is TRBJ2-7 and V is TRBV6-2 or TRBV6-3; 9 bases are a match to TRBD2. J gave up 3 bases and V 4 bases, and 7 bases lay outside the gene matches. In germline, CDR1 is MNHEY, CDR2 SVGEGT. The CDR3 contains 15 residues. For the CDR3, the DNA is TGTGCCAGCAGTTGGGGGGCTAGCGGGATCTACGAGCAGTACTTC. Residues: CASSWGASGIYEQYF.

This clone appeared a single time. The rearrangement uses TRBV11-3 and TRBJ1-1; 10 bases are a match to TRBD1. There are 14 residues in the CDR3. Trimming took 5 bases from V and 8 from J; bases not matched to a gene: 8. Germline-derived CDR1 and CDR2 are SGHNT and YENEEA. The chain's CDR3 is CASSPHPGQGEAFF. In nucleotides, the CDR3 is TGTGCCAGCAGCCCACATCCGGGACAGGGGGAAGCTTTCTTT.

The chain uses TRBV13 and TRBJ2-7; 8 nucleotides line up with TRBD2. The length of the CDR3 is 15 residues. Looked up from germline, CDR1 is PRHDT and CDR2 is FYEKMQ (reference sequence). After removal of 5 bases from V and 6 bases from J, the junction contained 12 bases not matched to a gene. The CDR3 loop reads CASSQRTSPNGEQYF. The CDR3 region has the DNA TGTGCCAGCAGCCAACGGACTAGCCCAAATGGCGAGCAGTACTTC.

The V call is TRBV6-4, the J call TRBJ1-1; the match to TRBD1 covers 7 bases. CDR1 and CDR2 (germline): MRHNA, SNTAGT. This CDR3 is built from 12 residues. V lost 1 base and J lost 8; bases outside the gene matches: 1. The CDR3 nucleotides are TGTGCCAGCAGTGACTACAGGGGAGAAGCTTTCTTT. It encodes CASSDYRGEAFF.

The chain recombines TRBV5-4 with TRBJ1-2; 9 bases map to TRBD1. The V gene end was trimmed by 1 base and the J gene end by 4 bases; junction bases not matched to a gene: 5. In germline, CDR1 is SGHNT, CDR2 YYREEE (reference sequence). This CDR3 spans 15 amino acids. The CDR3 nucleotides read TGTGCCAGCAGCTTGAAAGGACAGGGGTTCTATGGCTACACCTTC. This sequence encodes CASSLKGQGFYGYTF.

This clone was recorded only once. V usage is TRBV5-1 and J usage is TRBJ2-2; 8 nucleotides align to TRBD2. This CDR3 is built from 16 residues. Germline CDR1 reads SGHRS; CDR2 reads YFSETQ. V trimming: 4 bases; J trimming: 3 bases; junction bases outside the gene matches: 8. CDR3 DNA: TGCGCCAGCAGCAGAGGACTAGCCCCATACACCGGGGAGCTGTTTTTT. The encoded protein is CASSRGLAPYTGELFF.

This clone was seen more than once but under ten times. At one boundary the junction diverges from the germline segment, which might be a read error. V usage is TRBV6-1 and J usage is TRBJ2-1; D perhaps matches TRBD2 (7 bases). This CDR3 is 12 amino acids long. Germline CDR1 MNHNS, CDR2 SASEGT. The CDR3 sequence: CASSGGLGVGLF. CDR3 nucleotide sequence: TGTGCCAGCAGCGGGGGGCTCGGTGTTGGTCTCTTC.

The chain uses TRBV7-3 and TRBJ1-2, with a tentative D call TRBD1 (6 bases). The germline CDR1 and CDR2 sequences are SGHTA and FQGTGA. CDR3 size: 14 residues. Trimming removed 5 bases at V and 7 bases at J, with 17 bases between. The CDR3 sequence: CASSPQGGGAGYTF. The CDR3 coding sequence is TGTGCCAGCAGCCCACAGGGTGGTGGGGCTGGCTACACCTTC.

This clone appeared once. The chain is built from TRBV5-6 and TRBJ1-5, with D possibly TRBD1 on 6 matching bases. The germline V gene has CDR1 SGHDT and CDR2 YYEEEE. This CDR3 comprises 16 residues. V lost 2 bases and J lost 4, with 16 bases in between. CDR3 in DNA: TGTGCCAGCAGCTTATTTCAGGGGATCGGTAATCAGCCCCAGCATTTT. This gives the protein CASSLFQGIGNQPQHF.

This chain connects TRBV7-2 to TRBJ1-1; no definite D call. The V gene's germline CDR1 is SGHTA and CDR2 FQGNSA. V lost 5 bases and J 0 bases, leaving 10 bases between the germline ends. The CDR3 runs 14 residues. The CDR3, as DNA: TGTGCCAGCAGCCTCCGGCCAATGAACACTGAAGCTTTCTTT. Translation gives CASSLRPMNTEAFF.

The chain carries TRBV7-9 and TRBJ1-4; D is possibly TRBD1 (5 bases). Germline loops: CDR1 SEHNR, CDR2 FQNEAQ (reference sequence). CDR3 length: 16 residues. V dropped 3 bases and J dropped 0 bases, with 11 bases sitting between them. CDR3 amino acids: CASSFRVPATNEKLFF. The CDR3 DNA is TGTGCCAGCAGCTTCAGGGTGCCAGCAACTAATGAAAAACTGTTTTTT.